This TCR beta chain was identified in a study of CD8+ T cells in alopecia areata. Across the study: Percent of scalp involved defined treated patients' severity scores.

This CDR3 has 14 residues. Germline assignment: CDR1 SGHNT and CDR2 YYREEE (reference sequence). V was clipped by 1 base and J by 8 bases, with 12 bases between them. Treatment indicated: oral pan-JAK inhibitor, 5-10 mg twice daily. cDNA prepared by RNA extraction and subsequent reverse transcription served as the template for sequencing. TCRdb's table, derived via immunoSEQ multiplex PCR, lists solely in-frame clones and lacks some. This sample has about 200,000 clones, with about two fifths found just once. This clone has more than one count but fewer than ten. The receptor was derived from a human donor with alopecia areata. The sample here was CD4+ T cells sorted from blood, taken between weeks 30 and 35, from a patient treated with tofacitinib. The V gene is TRBV5-4, the J gene TRBJ2-2, with D unclear. The DNA of the CDR3 is TGTGCCAGCAGCTTGTGGGCGGCTAGAGGGGAGCTGTTTTTT. Amino acids: CASSLWAARGELFF.